This is a list of T cell receptor beta chains from one sample in a study of Ad26.COV2.S vaccination and SARS-CoV-2 variants. Repertoires were generated with immunoSEQ multiplex PCR, while TCRdb's copy carries only in-frame clones and drops some. Of 410,000 or so clones listed, about 90% are singletons. The source was peripheral blood, collected in a trial of Ad26.COV2.S vaccine versus placebo. The receptors come from a person between 18 and 59 years old who received the Ad26.COV2.S COVID-19 vaccine or a placebo. Both conserved end residues are part of each CDR3. Each record gives: J gene, clone size, D gene, V gene, CDR3 DNA, CDR3 protein. D genes are given only for firm matches. A row's size may be missing; if present it is once, few, many or a size class.

TRBJ1-4,NA,TRBD1,TRBV27,TGTGCCAGCAGTTCGGGAGCAGGGGGACGAGAAAAACTGTTTTTT,CASSSGAGGREKLFF
TRBJ2-2,NA,NA,TRBV4-3,TGCGCCAGCAGCCCCAATCCCCCGTTCACCTACACCGGGGAGCTGTTTTTT,CASSPNPPFTYTGELFF
TRBJ1-1,once,NA,TRBV6-2/TRBV6-3,TGTGCCAGCAGCCGTATCTACATGGGGGGCACTGAAGCTTTCTTT,CASSRIYMGGTEAFF
TRBJ1-4,NA,NA,TRBV19,TGTGCCAGTAGTTCCCGCAGAGGTGAAAAACTGTTTTTT,CASSSRRGEKLFF
TRBJ2-3,NA,NA,TRBV9,TGTGCCAGCAGCGTACAGGGCACAGATACGCAGTATTTT,CASSVQGTDTQYF
TRBJ2-7,once,TRBD1,TRBV6-6,TGTGCCGCAATCTCCGGGACAGGGACCTACGAGCAGTACTTC,CAAISGTGTYEQYF
TRBJ1-4,NA,NA,TRBV19,TGTGCCAGTAGTATAGTCACGGATAATGAAAAACTGTTTTTT,CASSIVTDNEKLFF
TRBJ2-7,once,TRBD2,TRBV5-4,TGTGCCAGCAGCACGGGACTAGCTACCTACGAGCAGTACTTC,CASSTGLATYEQYF
TRBJ2-5,NA,NA,TRBV6-5,TGTGCCAGCAACCCCCCGTTTCAGACCCAGTACTTC,CASNPPFQTQYF
TRBJ1-6,NA,NA,TRBV2,TGTGCCAGCAGCAACATCGGGGGGGGTGGTAATTCACCCCTCCACTTT,CASSNIGGGGNSPLHF
TRBJ1-2,NA,NA,TRBV11-2,TGTGCCAGCAGCTTAAGCCCTTCCTATGGCTACACCTTC,CASSLSPSYGYTF
TRBJ2-7,NA,NA,TRBV30,TGTGCCTGGAGTGTAGCGAGGGACTACGAGCAGTACTTC,CAWSVARDYEQYF
TRBJ2-5,NA,TRBD2,TRBV28,TGTGCCAGCAGTATACTTAGCGGGGGGCCCCAAGAGACCCAGTACTTC,CASSILSGGPQETQYF
TRBJ1-5,NA,TRBD1,TRBV5-1,TGCGCCAGCAGCTTGGAGGTGACAGGGGGCACTCAGCCCCAGCATTTT,CASSLEVTGGTQPQHF
TRBJ2-5,NA,TRBD2,TRBV7-2,TGTGCCAGCAGCCCCAGCGGGAGCCGAGAGACCCAGTACTTC,CASSPSGSRETQYF
TRBJ1-1,NA,NA,TRBV7-9,TGTGCCAGCAGCCCTGAGTCCCTGGACACTGAAGCTTTCTTT,CASSPESLDTEAFF
TRBJ2-7,NA,NA,TRBV5-1,TGCGCCAGCAGCTCGTTCAGTGATATGTTAGAGCAGTACTTC,CASSSFSDMLEQYF
TRBJ2-7,NA,NA,TRBV5-1,TGCGCCAGCAGCTACCGAAGGGAAGAAGCCTACGAGCAGTACTTC,CASSYRREEAYEQYF